The rows below give T cell receptor beta chains drawn from one sample of a study of CXCR3 chemokines and chemotherapy response in bladder cancer. TCRdb re-derived calls from the PCR reads in MiXCR, one entry per CDR3 protein. The repertoire has roughly 2,700 distinct CDR3 sequences, approximately 12% of them found once; the top ten carry around 40%. Specimen collection occurred from a patient whose treatment included neoadjuvant chemotherapy. Every receptor here comes from a human donor with bladder cancer that responded to neoadjuvant chemotherapy. CDR3s include the opening cysteine and the closing phenylalanine or tryptophan. Rows give clone size only sometimes, using once, few, many, or a class for an expanded clone.

v_gene: TRBV6-2/TRBV6-3; abundance: -; j_gene: TRBJ1-6; CDR3aa: CASSLRGTGGISLHF
v_gene: TRBV27; abundance: -; j_gene: TRBJ2-1; CDR3aa: CASSPDRDISYNEQFF
v_gene: TRBV5-6; abundance: many; j_gene: TRBJ2-5; CDR3aa: CASSLDREETQYF
v_gene: TRBV27; abundance: many; j_gene: TRBJ1-6; CDR3aa: CASSPPWSPLHF
v_gene: TRBV28; abundance: few; j_gene: TRBJ2-7; CDR3aa: CASSLRQGASYEQYF
v_gene: TRBV5-6; abundance: medium-sized; j_gene: TRBJ1-4; CDR3aa: CASSTGTGGSNEKLFF
v_gene: TRBV6-6; abundance: many; j_gene: TRBJ2-7; CDR3aa: CASSSRQGALMIYEQYF
v_gene: TRBV11-2; abundance: -; j_gene: TRBJ2-1; CDR3aa: CASSFRDSSYNEQFF
v_gene: TRBV5-4; abundance: few; j_gene: TRBJ2-7; CDR3aa: CASSTGGQGLGEQYF
v_gene: TRBV12-5; abundance: many; j_gene: TRBJ1-2; CDR3aa: CASGFSDRAVTF
v_gene: TRBV7-2; abundance: many; j_gene: TRBJ2-7; CDR3aa: CASSLGGGGSSYEQYF
v_gene: TRBV20-1; abundance: many; j_gene: TRBJ1-6; CDR3aa: CSARGTSSSYNSPLHF
v_gene: TRBV20-1; abundance: few; j_gene: TRBJ1-1; CDR3aa: CSAIGNTEAFF
v_gene: TRBV19; abundance: medium-sized; j_gene: TRBJ2-1; CDR3aa: CASSLGPGPQIF
v_gene: TRBV5-6; abundance: medium-sized; j_gene: TRBJ1-2; CDR3aa: CASSWGAGDINYGYTF
v_gene: TRBV12-3/TRBV12-4; abundance: many; j_gene: TRBJ2-7; CDR3aa: CASSLTVVEQYF
v_gene: TRBV20-1; abundance: few; j_gene: TRBJ2-5; CDR3aa: CSARDRSAWVQETQYF
v_gene: TRBV19; abundance: many; j_gene: TRBJ1-5; CDR3aa: CASSIWRQGNQPQHF
v_gene: TRBV6-5; abundance: many; j_gene: TRBJ1-4; CDR3aa: CASSYSLRLNEKLFF
v_gene: TRBV27; abundance: -; j_gene: TRBJ2-5; CDR3aa: CASSLLAGGFETQYF
v_gene: TRBV7-9; abundance: large; j_gene: TRBJ2-3; CDR3aa: CASSYSGGTDTQYF
v_gene: TRBV7-9; abundance: many; j_gene: TRBJ2-1; CDR3aa: CASSLLTGGPGGDSYNEQFF
v_gene: TRBV7-9; abundance: medium-sized; j_gene: TRBJ2-7; CDR3aa: CASSPDGYEQYF
v_gene: TRBV27; abundance: large; j_gene: TRBJ1-2; CDR3aa: CASSFRGVGGYTF
v_gene: TRBV7-9; abundance: few; j_gene: TRBJ1-1; CDR3aa: CASSAWDMNTEAFF
v_gene: TRBV5-6; abundance: medium-sized; j_gene: TRBJ1-1; CDR3aa: CASSLWQGEAFF
v_gene: TRBV20-1; abundance: few; j_gene: TRBJ2-1; CDR3aa: CSAKPSGRLVNEQFF
v_gene: TRBV7-2; abundance: many; j_gene: TRBJ2-3; CDR3aa: CASSLVIRWGTDTQYF
v_gene: TRBV5-4; abundance: many; j_gene: TRBJ2-1; CDR3aa: CASSPFSGRGYNEQFF
v_gene: TRBV6-6; abundance: many; j_gene: TRBJ1-1; CDR3aa: CASSFWGPQGLGTEAFF
v_gene: TRBV5-5; abundance: few; j_gene: TRBJ2-5; CDR3aa: CASSTLTSLETQYF
v_gene: TRBV6-2/TRBV6-3; abundance: medium-sized; j_gene: TRBJ1-1; CDR3aa: CASLENTEAFF
v_gene: TRBV6-5; abundance: medium-sized; j_gene: TRBJ1-2; CDR3aa: CASSYIGVNYGYTF
v_gene: TRBV12-3/TRBV12-4; abundance: many; j_gene: TRBJ2-3; CDR3aa: CPGGQGCDTQYF
v_gene: TRBV6-5; abundance: many; j_gene: TRBJ1-6; CDR3aa: CASSYRDRTYNSPLHF
v_gene: TRBV7-9; abundance: -; j_gene: TRBJ1-2; CDR3aa: CASSLARGQVTNYGYTF
v_gene: TRBV5-6; abundance: many; j_gene: TRBJ1-5; CDR3aa: CASSLGQGISNQPQHF
v_gene: TRBV6-1; abundance: medium-sized; j_gene: TRBJ2-1; CDR3aa: CASSEEWGQALAYNEQFF
v_gene: TRBV6-6; abundance: medium-sized; j_gene: TRBJ2-1; CDR3aa: CASSSRTGVDEQFF
v_gene: TRBV9; abundance: many; j_gene: TRBJ2-5; CDR3aa: CASSGGTSGAQETQYF
v_gene: TRBV28; abundance: medium-sized; j_gene: TRBJ2-3; CDR3aa: CASSLILAGGRDTQYF
v_gene: TRBV10-2; abundance: many; j_gene: TRBJ1-5; CDR3aa: CASSESHSNQPQHF
v_gene: TRBV6-2/TRBV6-3; abundance: medium-sized; j_gene: TRBJ1-2; CDR3aa: CASSLVNNYGYTF
v_gene: TRBV19; abundance: many; j_gene: TRBJ1-5; CDR3aa: CASRRQAFHSNQPQHF
v_gene: TRBV5-4; abundance: many; j_gene: TRBJ2-7; CDR3aa: CASSLGGYGGFEQYF
v_gene: TRBV7-2; abundance: -; j_gene: TRBJ2-3; CDR3aa: CASSRIPCGGAISADTQYF
v_gene: TRBV25-1; abundance: -; j_gene: TRBJ2-1; CDR3aa: CASRGLSPYNEQFF
v_gene: TRBV19; abundance: medium-sized; j_gene: TRBJ1-1; CDR3aa: CASSRDETWAFF
v_gene: TRBV7-2; abundance: few; j_gene: TRBJ2-7; CDR3aa: CASSYGQSSYEQYF
v_gene: TRBV30; abundance: many; j_gene: TRBJ1-4; CDR3aa: CAWSLKSNEKLFF
v_gene: TRBV18; abundance: many; j_gene: TRBJ2-2; CDR3aa: CASSPQGSGELFF
v_gene: TRBV7-9; abundance: -; j_gene: TRBJ1-6; CDR3aa: CASSFRQGYTPLHF